The 26 T cell receptor beta chains below were found in one sample sequenced in a study of T cells in localized non-small cell lung cancer. Sequencing was performed with immunoSEQ multiplex PCR; in TCRdb, only in-frame clones are kept and a portion is missing. The table lists tens of thousands of clones, roughly 92% of them singletons. The source material was peripheral blood, sampled before any cancer treatment. These receptors came from a man aged 40 to 69 with stage I lung adenocarcinoma.

The V and J genes are TRBV27 and TRBJ1-2, with D maybe TRBD1 (6 bases). Germline CDR1 reads MNHEY; CDR2 reads SMNVEV (reference sequence). The CDR3 is 17 residues long. V lost 2 bases and J 6 bases, leaving 22 bases between the germline ends. This CDR3 reads CASSLRPVQQGNHGYTF. The CDR3 nucleotides read TGTGCCAGCAGTTTACGTCCCGTCCAACAGGGAAACCATGGCTACACCTTC.

This clone was seen once. The J gene is TRBJ1-5, the V gene TRBV28; maybe TRBD1 (5 bases). V lost 3 bases to trimming and J lost 2 bases, with 11 bases between them. CDR3 size: 15 residues. The V gene's germline CDR1 is MDHEN and CDR2 SYDVKM. The CDR3 sequence is CASSFGGRGNQPQHF. The CDR3 nucleotides are TGTGCCAGCAGTTTCGGGGGAAGGGGCAATCAGCCCCAGCATTTT.

This chain joins TRBV27 and TRBJ2-1, with D hard to call. From germline, CDR1 is MNHEY and CDR2 SMNVEV (reference sequence). The CDR3 spans 14 residues. V lost 3 bases and J 10 bases, leaving 16 bases between the germline ends. In DNA, the CDR3 is TGTGCCAGCAGTTTCTCACTGGCCCTGAAGGAGCAGTTCTTC. Its protein is CASSFSLALKEQFF.

The chain uses TRBV11-3 and TRBJ1-2; the D gene is possibly TRBD1 (6 bases). The CDR3 runs to 13 residues. The germline CDR1 and CDR2 sequences are SGHNT and YENEEA. The V and J ends lost 7 bases and 4 bases respectively, with 13 bases between them. The CDR3 region has the DNA TGTGCCAGCACGGGACAAGGAACCTATGGCTACACCTTC. Its translation: CASTGQGTYGYTF.

This chain joins TRBV10-3 and TRBJ1-2; D gene unclear. V shed 0 bases and J shed 8 bases, with 16 bases lying between them. The V gene's germline CDR1 is ENHRY and CDR2 SYGVKD. The CDR3 length is 15 residues. CDR3 region: CAISESTGSGGGYTF. CDR3 bases: TGTGCCATCAGTGAGTCGACCGGCAGCGGAGGGGGCTACACCTTC.

This chain uses TRBV27 with TRBJ2-7, with D perhaps matching TRBD2 (7 bases). Trimming removed 2 bases from V and 2 bases from J, with 13 bases in between. Germline values: CDR1 MNHEY, CDR2 SMNVEV (reference sequence). The CDR3 contains 15 residues. The CDR3 loop is CASSLLGGGTYEQYF. The CDR3 bases are TGTGCCAGCAGTTTACTGGGAGGGGGAACCTACGAGCAGTACTTC.

The chain is built from TRBV18 and TRBJ1-4; weak D call: TRBD1 (6 bases). V shed 3 bases and J shed 0 bases, with 11 bases lying between them. CDR1 and CDR2 (germline): KGHSH, LQKENI. The CDR3 contains 16 residues. CDR3 amino acids: CASSPGQPSTNEKLFF. The DNA of the CDR3 is TGTGCCAGCTCACCGGGACAACCGTCAACTAATGAAAAACTGTTTTTT. The full variable domain, its missing parts supplied by reference TRBV18 and TRBJ1-4, is NAGVMQNPRHLVRRRGQEARLRCSPMKGHSHVYWYRQLPEEGLKFMVYLQKENIIDESGMPKERFSAEFPKEGPSILRIQQVVRGDSAAYFCASSPGQPSTNEKLFFGSGTQLSVL.

The chain is built from TRBV27 and TRBJ2-1, with TRBD1 matching over 9 bases. V shed 6 bases and J 7 bases; nucleotides not matched to a gene: 7. The CDR3 consists of 14 residues. Germline lookup yields CDR1 MNHEY and CDR2 SMNVEV (reference sequence). Here the CDR3 reads CASSPGQGVNEQFF. In DNA, the CDR3 is TGTGCCAGCAGCCCGGGACAGGGCGTTAATGAGCAGTTCTTC.

This clone counts as large. The genes are TRBV7-2 and TRBJ1-5, with no clear D. The CDR3 consists of 13 residues. Germline V gives CDR1 SGHTA, CDR2 FQGNSA. V lost 4 bases, J lost 3 bases, and 7 bases lay in between. CDR3 protein: CASSSDLNQPQHF. The CDR3 nucleotides are TGTGCCAGCAGCTCGGACCTCAATCAGCCCCAGCATTTT.

This chain links TRBV4-3 with TRBJ2-7, with D perhaps TRBD1 (6 bases). The CDR3 extends over 15 amino acids. V was clipped by 0 bases and J by 2 bases, with 11 bases between them. The V gene's germline CDR1 is LGHNA and CDR2 YSLEER. CDR3 residues: CASSQDRTATYEQYF. The CDR3 coding sequence is TGCGCCAGCAGCCAAGATCGGACAGCCACCTACGAGCAGTACTTC.

This chain uses TRBV7-9 with TRBJ2-2, with D possibly matching TRBD1 (5 bases). The length of the CDR3 is 14 residues. Germline V gene data show CDR1 as SEHNR and CDR2 as FQNEAQ (reference sequence). Trimming stripped 4 bases from V and 4 bases from J, with 10 bases between. CDR3 protein: CASSSRQFTGELFF. In DNA, the CDR3 is TGTGCCAGCAGCTCGAGACAGTTCACCGGGGAGCTGTTTTTT. The full variable domain, in which reference TRBV7-9 and TRBJ2-2 provide the parts outside the CDR3, is DTGVSQNPRHKITKRGQNVTFRCDPISEHNRLYWYRQTLGQGPEFLTYFQNEAQLEKSRLLSDRFSAERPKGSFSTLEIQRTEQGDSAMYLCASSSRQFTGELFFGEGSRLTVL.

This chain uses TRBV2 with TRBJ2-2; TRBD2 matches at 11 bases. V lost 3 bases, J lost 2 bases, and 5 bases stayed unmatched. The CDR3 spans 17 residues. Germline V CDR1 and CDR2: SNHLY, FYNNEI. This CDR3 reads CASSDNSGRGNTGELFF. The CDR3 DNA reads as TGTGCCAGCAGTGATAATAGCGGGAGGGGAAACACCGGGGAGCTGTTTTTT.

The CDR3 loop is CASSVEDLAGYNEQFF. CDR3 bases: TGTGCCAGCAGCGTAGAGGATCTAGCGGGCTACAATGAGCAGTTCTTC. This sequence joins TRBV9 and TRBJ2-1, with TRBD2 matching over 8 bases. This CDR3 comprises 16 residues. In germline, CDR1 is SGDLS, CDR2 YYNGEE. V trimming: 0 bases; J trimming: 3 bases; junction bases outside the gene matches: 5.

The rearrangement links TRBV29-1 to TRBJ2-1, with D tentatively TRBD2 (5 bases). The CDR3 sequence is 12 residues long. V lost 7 bases and J 10 bases, leaving 17 bases between the germline ends. In germline, CDR1 is SQVTM, CDR2 ANQGSEA. The CDR3 nucleotides are TGCAGCGCCTGGGTGGCCAGAGGGGAGCAGTTCTTC. Protein product: CSAWVARGEQFF.

This clone is termed medium-sized. The chain carries TRBV19 and TRBJ2-7, with D perhaps matching TRBD2 (5 bases). CDR3 length: 12 residues. CDR1 and CDR2 (germline): LNHDA, SQIVND (reference sequence). V lost 6 bases and J lost 5, with 11 bases in between. CDR3 coding DNA: TGTGCCAGTAGCGGGGTAGGGAACGAGCAGTACTTC. As protein: CASSGVGNEQYF. The full variable domain, in which reference TRBV19 and TRBJ2-7 provide the parts outside the CDR3, is DGGITQSPKYLFRKEGQNVTLSCEQNLNHDAMYWYRQDPGQGLRLIYYSQIVNDFQKGDIAEGYSVSREKKESFPLTVTSAQKNPTAFYLCASSGVGNEQYFGPGTRLTVT.

The rearrangement uses TRBV19 and TRBJ2-1, with 9 positions matching TRBD2. Germline V gene data show CDR1 as LNHDA and CDR2 as SQIVND (reference sequence). Unmatched junction bases numbered 4, after V lost 1 base and J lost 3 bases. The CDR3 extends over 16 amino acids. CDR3 DNA sequence: TGTGCCAGTAGTATAGTCGCGGGAGGGCGCTACAATGAGCAGTTCTTC. Amino acids: CASSIVAGGRYNEQFF.

This chain connects TRBV7-6 to TRBJ2-1, with D possibly TRBD1 on 5 matching bases. The length of the CDR3 is 16 residues. From germline, CDR1 is SGHVS and CDR2 FNYEAQ. V was shortened by 1 base and J by 2 bases, with 12 bases between the two germline ends. In DNA, the CDR3 is TGTGCCAGCAGCTTAGTAGCAGGGAAAGCCTACAATGAGCAGTTCTTC. It is translated as CASSLVAGKAYNEQFF.

This chain joins TRBV7-9 and TRBJ2-3, with 9 bases fitting TRBD1. The CDR3 loop spans 14 amino acids. The trim removed 4 bases at V and 4 bases at J, leaving 3 bases unmatched. Germline-derived CDR1 and CDR2 are SEHNR and FQNEAQ (reference sequence). CDR3 sequence: CASSSQGAPDTQYF. CDR3 nucleotides: TGTGCCAGCAGCTCACAGGGGGCCCCAGATACGCAGTATTTT.

The gene calls are TRBV7-9 and TRBJ2-5; a weak D match, TRBD2 (5 bases). This CDR3 has 13 amino acids. The germline V and J ends were trimmed by 5 bases and 5 bases, with 12 bases remaining between them. Germline values: CDR1 SEHNR, CDR2 FQNEAQ (reference sequence). Here the CDR3 reads CASSSASLETQYF. The CDR3 DNA sequence: TGTGCCAGCAGCAGTGCTAGCTTGGAGACCCAGTACTTC.

The chain uses TRBV19 and TRBJ2-7; the D gene is possibly TRBD2 (6 bases). Trimming cost V 6 bases and J 2 bases, with 14 bases left between them. The germline CDR1 and CDR2 sequences are LNHDA and SQIVND (reference sequence). CDR3 length: 14 residues. The CDR3 DNA reads TGTGCCAGTAGCGTTGGAGGGGCCCCCTACGAGCAGTACTTC. Translating it yields CASSVGGAPYEQYF.

The V call is TRBV28, the J call TRBJ1-4; possibly TRBD1 for D (5 bases). V shed 6 bases and J shed 4 bases, with 15 bases lying between them. The CDR3 is made up of 15 amino acids. Germline loops: CDR1 MDHEN, CDR2 SYDVKM. The CDR3 sequence: CASSPRDAFNEKLFF. Written as DNA, the CDR3 is TGTGCCAGCAGCCCCCGGGACGCATTTAATGAAAAACTGTTTTTT.

The rearrangement uses TRBV30 and TRBJ2-3; no definite D call. Germline lookup yields CDR1 GTSNPN and CDR2 SVGIG (reference sequence). V lost 1 base to trimming and J lost 1 base, with 3 bases between them. There are 12 residues in the CDR3. CDR3 sequence: CAWSGGTDTQYF. CDR3 sequence (DNA): TGTGCCTGGAGTGGAGGCACAGATACGCAGTATTTT.

The V gene is TRBV27, the J gene TRBJ2-1, with TRBD2 matching 10 bases. The V segment lost 6 bases and the J segment 6 bases; nucleotides outside the gene matches: 11. This CDR3 is 16 amino acids long. CDR1 and CDR2 (germline): MNHEY, SMNVEV (reference sequence). In nucleotides, the CDR3 is TGTGCCAGCAGCCTCCGGGGGAGCGGGAGGGGCAATGAGCAGTTCTTC. Residues: CASSLRGSGRGNEQFF.

The V gene is TRBV5-6, the J gene TRBJ2-5; 14 bases agree with TRBD2. Trimming cost V 2 bases and J 3 bases; bases outside gene matches: 9. Germline assignment: CDR1 SGHDT and CDR2 YYEEEE. The CDR3 contains 18 residues. CDR3: CASSLGTSGRRMEETQYF. The CDR3 nucleotides read TGTGCCAGCAGCTTAGGGACTAGCGGGAGACGCATGGAAGAGACCCAGTACTTC.

The chain has TRBV5-4 and TRBJ2-1; unclear D gene. The CDR3 loop spans 13 amino acids. The V gene's germline CDR1 is SGHNT and CDR2 YYREEE (reference sequence). Trimming cost V 1 base and J 6 bases, with 8 bases left between them. The CDR3 here is CASSLLQTNEQFF. The CDR3 coding sequence is TGTGCCAGCAGCTTGCTGCAAACCAATGAGCAGTTCTTC.

V usage is TRBV9 and J usage is TRBJ2-3, with TRBD2 as a possible D gene (5 bases). The ends were cut back, 3 bases at V and 2 bases at J, with 10 bases in the middle. Germline loops: CDR1 SGDLS, CDR2 YYNGEE. CDR3 length equals 14 residues. The CDR3 reads CASSARTATDTQYF. Here the CDR3 DNA reads TGTGCCAGCAGCGCTAGGACTGCCACAGATACGCAGTATTTT.